A single sample is the source of the 16 T cell receptor beta chains below, sequenced in a study of blood T cell repertoires in COVID-19. Sequenced by immunoSEQ multiplex PCR; TCRdb stores in-frame clones only, minus some. The sample consists of about 200,000 clones, 75% to 90% of them appearing once. Specimen: peripheral blood. The receptors originated from a man aged 40-55 years with acute or convalescent COVID-19.

V gene TRBV11-2 combines with J gene TRBJ1-2; TRBD1 matches 7 bases. The CDR3 extends over 14 amino acids. V gave up 5 bases and J gave up 1 base; unmatched junction bases: 4. Per the germline V gene, CDR1 is SGHAT and CDR2 is FQNNGV. CDR3 residues: CASSLQGFNYGYTF. DNA for the CDR3: TGTGCCAGCAGCCTACAGGGGTTTAACTATGGCTACACCTTC.

V and J are TRBV24-1 and TRBJ2-7, with D possibly being TRBD1 (6 bases). The CDR3 is 15 amino acids. Germline V gives CDR1 KGHDR, CDR2 SFDVKD. V was clipped by 0 bases and J by 7 bases, with 15 bases between them. The CDR3 DNA sequence: TGTGCCACCAGTGATTTGAGGGGGTCCGGGTGGGAGCAGTACTTC. This translates into CATSDLRGSGWEQYF.

This chain connects TRBV4-2 to TRBJ2-5, with 15 bases that match TRBD2. Germline trimming cut 5 bases from V and 5 bases from J; bases unmatched to any gene: 6. The CDR3 loop spans 16 amino acids. Germline loops: CDR1 LGHNA, CDR2 YNFKEQ. CDR3 sequence: CASSTRTSGGAETQYF. CDR3 sequence (DNA): TGTGCCAGCAGCACCCGGACTAGCGGGGGGGCTGAGACCCAGTACTTC.

CDR3 region: CASSANRGRSYEQYF. The CDR3 nucleotides read TGTGCCAGCAGCGCGAACAGGGGGCGATCGTACGAGCAGTACTTC. J is TRBJ2-7 and V is TRBV5-6; 9 nucleotides align to TRBD1. This CDR3 is 15 amino acids long. V trimming: 4 bases; J trimming: 4 bases; junction bases outside the gene matches: 9. Germline V gene data show CDR1 as SGHDT and CDR2 as YYEEEE.

A single count supports this clone. The gene calls are TRBV6-4 and TRBJ2-5; 7 nucleotides line up with TRBD2. V dropped 7 bases and J dropped 3; count of bases not matched to a gene: 23. Germline V CDR1 and CDR2: MRHNA, SNTAGT. This CDR3 is built from 19 residues. DNA of the CDR3: TGTGCCAGCACCGCCGGGGGGACGCCGGAGGGTAAGAACAAAGAGACCCAGTACTTC. Translated: CASTAGGTPEGKNKETQYF.

CDR3 sequence reads: CASSLVAFPETQYF. CDR3 nucleotide sequence: TGTGCCAGCAGCTTAGTGGCCTTCCCAGAGACCCAGTACTTC. The J gene is TRBJ2-5, the V gene TRBV11-2; D is undetermined. The germline V gene has CDR1 SGHAT and CDR2 FQNNGV. The CDR3 sequence is 14 residues long. The ends were cut back, 1 base at V and 4 bases at J, with 10 bases in the middle.

The rearrangement links TRBV15 to TRBJ2-7; D uncertain. Germline V lookup: CDR1 LNHNV, CDR2 YYDKDF (reference sequence). The germline V and J ends were trimmed by 1 base and 3 bases, with 13 bases remaining between them. CDR3 length: 15 residues. The CDR3 DNA follows: TGTGCCACCAGCAGAGGCCTTGAGGCCAACTACGAGCAGTACTTC. Its translation is CATSRGLEANYEQYF. The full variable domain, its missing parts supplied by reference TRBV15 and TRBJ2-7, is DAMVIQNPRYQVTQFGKPVTLSCSQTLNHNVMYWYQQKSSQAPKLLFHYYDKDFNNEADTPDNFQSRRPNTSFCFLDIRSPGLGDTAMYLCATSRGLEANYEQYFGPGTRLTVT.

The CDR3 region is CASRPRGQLLWGYTF. In DNA, the CDR3 is TGTGCCAGCAGGCCCCGGGGACAGTTACTATGGGGCTACACCTTC. This chain joins TRBV6-5 and TRBJ1-2; TRBD1 matches 7 bases. The CDR3 extends over 15 amino acids. With 6 bases clipped from V and 8 bases from J, the junction kept 15 bases outside the gene matches. In germline, CDR1 is MNHEY, CDR2 SVGAGI.

This chain links TRBV5-1 with TRBJ2-1; 7 bases match TRBD2. The CDR3 length is 14 residues. The V gene end was trimmed by 1 base and the J gene end by 8 bases; junction bases not matched to a gene: 6. Germline values: CDR1 SGHRS, CDR2 YFSETQ. The CDR3 here is CASSLMTSSDEQFF. The CDR3 bases are TGCGCCAGCAGCTTGATGACTAGCAGTGATGAGCAGTTCTTC. Full variable domain (remainder filled in from reference TRBV5-1 and TRBJ2-1): KAGVTQTPRYLIKTRGQQVTLSCSPISGHRSVSWYQQTPGQGLQFLFEYFSETQRNKGNFPGRFSGRQFSNSRSEMNVSTLELGDSALYLCASSLMTSSDEQFFGPGTRLTVL.

This chain joins TRBV4-1 and TRBJ1-4; D uncertain. Per the germline V gene, CDR1 is MGHRA and CDR2 is YSYEKL. Trimming shortened V by 5 bases and J by 4 bases, and 14 bases separated the two germline ends. The CDR3 runs 15 residues. CDR3 residues: CASSDKSGGNEKLFF. The DNA for the CDR3 is TGCGCCAGCAGCGATAAATCGGGAGGTAATGAAAAACTGTTTTTT.

The V call is TRBV29-1, the J call TRBJ2-7; possibly TRBD1 for D (7 bases). The CDR3 loop spans 13 amino acids. Trimming stripped 5 bases from V and 6 bases from J, with 17 bases between. CDR1 is SQVTM and CDR2 is ANQGSEA in the germline V gene. The CDR3 reads CSVSAGGLGEQYF. The CDR3 nucleotides are TGCAGCGTTTCCGCAGGGGGGTTAGGCGAGCAGTACTTC.

The V and J genes are TRBV19 and TRBJ2-5; TRBD2 is a possible D gene (7 bases). Germline CDR1 LNHDA, CDR2 SQIVND (reference sequence). There are 16 residues in the CDR3. V lost 7 bases, J lost 1 base, and 19 bases lay in between. For the CDR3, the DNA is TGTGCCAGTACCCGCGGGGGCGGGGGCCTCCAAGAGACCCAGTACTTC. Translation: CASTRGGGGLQETQYF.

The chain combines TRBV7-2 with TRBJ2-2; 11 nucleotides line up with TRBD2. Germline V gives CDR1 SGHTA, CDR2 FQGNSA. V was clipped by 5 bases and J by 6 bases; unmatched bases: 8. The CDR3 extends over 16 amino acids. The DNA of the CDR3 is TGTGCCAGCAGCACGACGGGACTAGCGGTTCCCGGGGAGCTGTTTTTT. Amino acid sequence: CASSTTGLAVPGELFF.

The genes are TRBV19 and TRBJ1-5; a weak D match, TRBD1 (5 bases). This CDR3 is 14 amino acids long. Trimming took off 6 bases at V and 3 bases at J, with 12 bases between the two ends. The germline V gene encodes CDR1 LNHDA and CDR2 SQIVND (reference sequence). As DNA, the CDR3 is TGTGCCAGTAGCGGCGGACATCTCAATCAGCCCCAGCATTTT. Amino acids: CASSGGHLNQPQHF.

The V and J genes are TRBV7-9 and TRBJ1-1; 10 bases agree with TRBD1. The trim removed 5 bases at V and 0 bases at J, leaving 6 bases unmatched. The CDR3 runs 16 residues. Germline loops: CDR1 SEHNR, CDR2 FQNEAQ (reference sequence). The CDR3 DNA is TGTGCCAGCAGCACGGGACAGGGGATAATGAACACTGAAGCTTTCTTT. Translated: CASSTGQGIMNTEAFF.

The V call is TRBV18, the J call TRBJ1-2; no definite D call. With 2 bases removed from V and 0 bases from J, the gap between germline ends came to 16 bases. Germline V gene data show CDR1 as KGHSH and CDR2 as LQKENI. This CDR3 has 17 amino acids. The CDR3 is CASSPTNPHGSNYGYTF. CDR3 sequence (DNA): TGTGCCAGCTCACCAACAAACCCACACGGGTCTAACTATGGCTACACCTTC.